The entry below gives a single TCR beta chain sequence along with its context. As yet, its antigen is unknown. Diagnostic decisions used clinical symptoms, serum thyroxine and TRAb, thyroid ultrasound and orbital computed tomography. Germline CDR1 is SEHNR and CDR2 is FQNEAQ (reference sequence). The junction had 6 bases not matched to a gene; V was cut back by 5 bases and J by 7 bases. CDR3 length: 14 amino acids. The sample belongs to a study of T cells in Graves' hyperthyroidism and ophthalmopathy. The wider study: Upon initial diagnosis and before any treatment, peripheral blood was collected.

Study results and caveats: The model forecast ophthalmopathy, anticipating it by a median approximately 6.2 months before onset.

TCR beta CDR3 regions were amplified from RNA transcripts. TCR CDR3 underwent first-round RT-PCR with the HTBI primer set. Each CDR3 protein is one row after TCRdb ran MiXCR on the multiplex PCR reads. This table holds roughly 180,000 distinct CDR3 sequences, more than 15% found once. The V and J genes are TRBV7-9 and TRBJ1-5; TRBD1 matches 9 bases. The sequenced sample was blood. The sequence came from a woman aged 45-59 years with Graves' hyperthyroidism. In nucleotides, the CDR3 is TGTGCCAGCAGCCGACAGGGGGTAGGCCAGCCCCAGCATTTT. Protein: CASSRQGVGQPQHF.